These 17 T cell receptor beta chains were sequenced from one sample in a study of somatic mutations in cytotoxic T cells in rheumatoid arthritis. Profiled with immunoSEQ multiplex PCR; TCRdb holds only in-frame clones, not every one. This table holds around 21,000 clones, 65% to 85% found once. The sample was CD8+ T cells sorted from blood. These receptors all come from an adult with rheumatoid arthritis.

The V call is TRBV4-3, the J call TRBJ1-6; no reliable D call. Trimming pared 0 bases from V and 8 bases from J, leaving 8 bases between. CDR3 length equals 14 residues. Germline loops: CDR1 LGHNA, CDR2 YSLEER. The chain's CDR3 is CASSQDSGDSPLHF. The CDR3 DNA sequence: TGCGCCAGCAGCCAAGATTCCGGGGATTCACCCCTCCACTTT.

This clone was seen once. For the CDR3, the DNA is TGTGCCAGCAGCTCGGGACACATCAACACTGAAGCTTTCTTT. This codes for CASSSGHINTEAFF. V gene TRBV13 combines with J gene TRBJ1-1, with D possibly TRBD1 on 6 matching bases. The CDR3 sequence is 14 residues long. The V gene's germline CDR1 is PRHDT and CDR2 FYEKMQ (reference sequence). V lost 4 bases and J lost 2, with 11 bases in between.

The chain combines TRBV10-3 with TRBJ2-1; a possible D gene is TRBD2 (5 bases). CDR1 is ENHRY, CDR2 SYGVKD, per germline. The CDR3 contains 16 residues. V lost 0 bases, J lost 3 bases, and 12 bases lay in between. The CDR3 DNA reads as TGTGCCATCAGTGAGTCGGAGGAGAGCAGCTACAATGAGCAGTTCTTC. Translating gives CAISESEESSYNEQFF.

The DNA for the CDR3 is TGTGCCAGCACCGGACAGGGGGGCTACAATGAGCAGTTCTTC. This gives the protein CASTGQGGYNEQFF. This rearrangement joins TRBV2 to TRBJ2-1; TRBD1 aligns across 10 bases. The V and J ends lost 7 bases and 3 bases, in that order; junction bases with no gene match: 3. Germline assignment: CDR1 SNHLY and CDR2 FYNNEI. The CDR3 runs to 14 residues.

The chain uses TRBV7-3 and TRBJ2-3; D not certain. The germline V and J ends were trimmed by 1 base and 4 bases, with 6 bases remaining between them. This CDR3 is 13 amino acids long. The germline gives CDR1 SGHTA, CDR2 FQGTGA. The CDR3: CASSLIVADTQYF. CDR3 sequence (DNA): TGTGCCAGCAGCTTAATAGTGGCAGATACGCAGTATTTT.

By share, this clone ranks as medium-sized. V and J are TRBV19 and TRBJ1-1; no clear D. Germline CDR1 reads LNHDA; CDR2 reads SQIVND (reference sequence). The CDR3 is 9 amino acids. The germline V and J ends were trimmed by 8 bases and 7 bases, with 5 bases remaining between them. CDR3 protein: CASGDEAFF. Here the CDR3 DNA reads TGTGCCAGTGGAGATGAAGCTTTCTTT.

This chain joins TRBV15 and TRBJ1-2; no definite D call. CDR3 length: 16 amino acids. V shed 0 bases and J shed 3 bases, with 14 bases lying between them. The germline gives CDR1 LNHNV, CDR2 YYDKDF (reference sequence). The CDR3 DNA reads as TGTGCCACCAGCAGAGATGTGGGAGAAGTTGACTATGGCTACACCTTC. It is translated as CATSRDVGEVDYGYTF.

The sample holds a few counts of this clone. J is TRBJ1-6 and V is TRBV7-9; D unresolved. V was pared by 1 base and J by 4 bases, with 11 bases between. This CDR3 has 16 residues. Germline assignment: CDR1 SEHNR and CDR2 FQNEAQ (reference sequence). The CDR3 protein is CASSLGDRGYNSPLHF. The CDR3 region has the DNA TGTGCCAGCAGCTTAGGGGATCGAGGTTATAATTCACCCCTCCACTTT.

The chain is built from TRBV5-1 and TRBJ2-1; a possible D gene is TRBD2 (6 bases). Trimming took 5 bases from V and 15 from J, leaving 18 bases between them. This CDR3 spans 12 amino acids. Germline V gene data show CDR1 as SGHRS and CDR2 as YFSETQ. In nucleotides, the CDR3 is TGCGCCAGCAGGCTCTCGGGCGGGAAAACGTTCTTC. Translated: CASRLSGGKTFF.

This chain links TRBV13 with TRBJ1-1; D may be TRBD1 (5 bases). The V and J ends lost 5 bases and 1 base respectively, with 14 bases between them. The CDR3 is made up of 15 amino acids. Per the germline V gene, CDR1 is PRHDT and CDR2 is FYEKMQ (reference sequence). The CDR3 is CASSRLVRGNTEAFF. For the CDR3, the DNA is TGTGCCAGCAGCCGGCTCGTAAGGGGGAACACTGAAGCTTTCTTT. Combining the CDR3 with reference TRBV13 and TRBJ1-1 gives the whole variable domain AAGVIQSPRHLIKEKRETATLKCYPIPRHDTVYWYQQGPGQDPQFLISFYEKMQSDKGSIPDRFSAQQFSDYHSELNMSSLELGDSALYFCASSRLVRGNTEAFFGQGTRLTVV.

The J gene is TRBJ1-6, the V gene TRBV7-9; the match to TRBD1 covers 7 bases. V was pared by 4 bases and J by 9 bases, with 12 bases of the junction left unmatched. The CDR3 has 16 amino acids. Germline CDR1 SEHNR, CDR2 FQNEAQ (reference sequence). CDR3 bases: TGTGCCAGCAGCTCTGGGAACAGGGGTCTCGGTTCACCCCTCCACTTT. Its protein is CASSSGNRGLGSPLHF.

The chain couples TRBV5-6 to TRBJ2-7; TRBD2 agrees at 7 bases. Germline V CDR1 and CDR2: SGHDT, YYEEEE. J lost 3 bases, V lost 2 bases, and 2 bases had no gene match. CDR3 size: 13 residues. The chain's CDR3 is CASSLGGGYEQYF. CDR3 coding DNA: TGTGCCAGCAGCTTAGGCGGGGGCTACGAGCAGTACTTC.

The V gene is TRBV7-2, the J gene TRBJ2-1; 7 bases agree with TRBD2. Germline lookup yields CDR1 SGHTA and CDR2 FQGNSA. There are 18 residues in the CDR3. Germline trimming cut 2 bases from V and 0 bases from J; bases unmatched to any gene: 10. The CDR3 nucleotides read TGTGCCAGCAGCTTATGGGCCAGTGGGGGGGTCTCCTACAATGAGCAGTTCTTC. Protein product: CASSLWASGGVSYNEQFF.

V and J are TRBV2 and TRBJ2-7; D call uncertain. Trimming cost V 3 bases and J 3 bases, with 12 bases left between them. Germline CDR1 reads SNHLY; CDR2 reads FYNNEI. The CDR3 totals 14 residues. The CDR3 loop is CASSDMGNNYEQYF. The DNA of the CDR3 is TGTGCCAGCAGTGATATGGGGAACAACTACGAGCAGTACTTC.

This rearrangement joins TRBV29-1 to TRBJ1-2; D remains ambiguous. The CDR3 is 12 amino acids. Trimming took 3 bases from V and 13 from J, leaving 18 bases between them. Germline-derived CDR1 and CDR2 are SQVTM and ANQGSEA. The CDR3 reads CSVDRGSVGPTF. The CDR3 coding sequence is TGCAGCGTTGATAGAGGGAGTGTAGGACCCACCTTC.

The CDR3 bases are TGCGCCAGCAGTCAATACCCGGGTTCGGGGTCGAATACTGAAGCTTTCTTT. Translating it yields CASSQYPGSGSNTEAFF. V gene TRBV23-1 combines with J gene TRBJ1-1; D gene ambiguous. TRBV23-1 is marked as an open reading frame, function uncertain. The CDR3 has 17 residues. The V gene lost 1 base and the J gene lost 5 bases, with 20 bases spanning the gap.

J is TRBJ2-4 and V is TRBV7-9; weak D call: TRBD2 (5 bases). The germline V and J ends were trimmed by 5 bases and 3 bases, with 14 bases remaining between them. Germline CDR1 reads SEHNR; CDR2 reads FQNEAQ (reference sequence). The CDR3 contains 15 residues. The CDR3 loop reads CASSPSGIGKNIQYF. Written as DNA, the CDR3 is TGTGCCAGCAGCCCCAGCGGAATAGGCAAAAACATTCAGTACTTC. Together with reference TRBV7-9 and TRBJ2-4, the CDR3 gives the full variable domain: DTGVSQNPRHKITKRGQNVTFRCDPISEHNRLYWYRQTLGQGPEFLTYFQNEAQLEKSRLLSDRFSAERPKGSFSTLEIQRTEQGDSAMYLCASSPSGIGKNIQYFGAGTRLSVL.